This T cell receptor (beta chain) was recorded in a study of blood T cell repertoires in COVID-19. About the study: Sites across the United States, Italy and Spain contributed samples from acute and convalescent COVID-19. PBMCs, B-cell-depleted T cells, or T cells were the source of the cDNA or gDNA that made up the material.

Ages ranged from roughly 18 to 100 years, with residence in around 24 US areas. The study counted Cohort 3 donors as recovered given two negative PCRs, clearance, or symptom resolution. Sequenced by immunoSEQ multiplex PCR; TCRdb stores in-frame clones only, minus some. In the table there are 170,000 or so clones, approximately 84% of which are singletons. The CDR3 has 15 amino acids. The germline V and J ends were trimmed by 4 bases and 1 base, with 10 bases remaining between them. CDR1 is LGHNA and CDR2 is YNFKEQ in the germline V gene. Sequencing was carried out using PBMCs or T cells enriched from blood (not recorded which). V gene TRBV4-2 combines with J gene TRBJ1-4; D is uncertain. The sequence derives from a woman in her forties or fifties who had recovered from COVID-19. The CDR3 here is CASSLDRVTNEKLFF. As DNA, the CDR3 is TGTGCCAGCAGCCTAGACCGGGTAACTAATGAAAAACTGTTTTTT.